A selection of T cell receptor beta chains follows, all from one sample in a study of cytomegalovirus exposure and HLA in healthy donors. Produced via immunoSEQ multiplex PCR; TCRdb's table is partial and in-frame only. The profile shows 250,000 to 300,000 clones, 90% of them singletons. Sequenced: PBMCs. Every receptor here comes from a woman aged 18 to 35 in good health and CMV-seronegative. CDR3s leave out the opening cysteine and the closing phenylalanine or tryptophan. The order of the fields is V gene, CDR3 protein.

TRBV13	ASSLPGGRTEAF
TRBV6-1	ASSAWTGSSSNQPQH
TRBV7-9	ASSSSLETQY
TRBV7-6	ASSLRGANTEAF
TRBV5-1	ASRGGTRGGEKLF
TRBV7-9	ASSFTPNPGYEQY
TRBV6-5	ASTKRGTMGEKLF
TRBV7-2	ASSLNFGTDTQY
TRBV11-2	ASSLRRGGLETQY
TRBV25-1	ASSELNSTYNEQF
TRBV4-3	ASSQDWGQIYTGELF
TRBV7-6	ASSLDGLAGGTYNEQF
TRBV4-1	ASSRPGTTNYGYT
TRBV9	ASSVGDTTDTQY
TRBV7-8	ASSLVRTGDNQPQH
TRBV7-2	ASSLVVSGEYNEQF
TRBV6-5	ASSRVNSPLH
TRBV7-2	ASSLGAAGANVLT
TRBV19	ASSSDRVGLEAF
TRBV28	AHGGGGDKEPQH
TRBV30	AWSDRSNTEAF
TRBV6-1	ASGPGQGGTEAF
TRBV21-1	ASSKVSGGSSTDTQY
TRBV7-9	ASSLGYSETVGETQY
TRBV27	ASSLVSTTYEQY
TRBV19	ASSIGGTGRVNTEAF
TRBV5-6	ASTLGGNQPQH
TRBV9	ASSPPSTNEKLF
TRBV5-1	ASSPGTGVSDEQF
TRBV10-3	AIPGRGSEELF
TRBV19	ASSIAPGPNQPQH